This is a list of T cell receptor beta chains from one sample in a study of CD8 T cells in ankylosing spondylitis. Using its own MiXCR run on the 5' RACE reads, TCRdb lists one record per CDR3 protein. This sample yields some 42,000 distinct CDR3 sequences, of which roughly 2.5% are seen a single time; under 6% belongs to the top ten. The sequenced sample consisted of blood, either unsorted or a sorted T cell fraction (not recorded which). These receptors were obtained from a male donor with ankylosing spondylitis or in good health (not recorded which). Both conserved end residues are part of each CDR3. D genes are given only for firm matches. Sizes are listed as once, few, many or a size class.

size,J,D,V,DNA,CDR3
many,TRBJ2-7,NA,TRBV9,TGTGCCAGCAGCGTAGGGGGATTAGCGGCCCACGAGCAGTACTTC,CASSVGGLAAHEQYF
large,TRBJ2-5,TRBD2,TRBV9,TGTGCCAGCAGCGCATTAGCGGGATCAGAGACCCAGTACTTC,CASSALAGSETQYF
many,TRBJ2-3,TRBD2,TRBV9,TGTGCCAGCAGCGTATCAGCGGGAGGGCCGGATACGCAGTATTTT,CASSVSAGGPDTQYF
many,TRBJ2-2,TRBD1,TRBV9,TGTGCCAGCAGCCTTGGGACAGGGAACACCGGGGAGCTGTTTTTT,CASSLGTGNTGELFF
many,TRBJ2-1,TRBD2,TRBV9,TGTGCCAGCAGCGTCGGCGGGAGGGCCTACAATGAGCAGTTCTTC,CASSVGGRAYNEQFF
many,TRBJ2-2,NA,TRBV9,TGTGCCAGCAGCGTGTCTAGTGGGCCCGGGGAGCTGTTTTTT,CASSVSSGPGELFF
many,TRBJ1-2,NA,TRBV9,TGTGCCAGCAGCACCCAGACAAATAGCTATGGCTACACCTTC,CASSTQTNSYGYTF
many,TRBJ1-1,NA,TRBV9,TGTGCCAGCAGCGTAGCCAGGTCCACTGAAGCTTTCTTT,CASSVARSTEAFF
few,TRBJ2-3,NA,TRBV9,TGTGCCAGCAGCGCCGGACACCGAGAGGCAGATACGCAGTATTTT,CASSAGHREADTQYF
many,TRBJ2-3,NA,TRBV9,TGTGCCAGCAGCGCAGGACCTCCGGGACCGACGCAGTATTTT,CASSAGPPGPTQYF